This entry features one TCR beta chain sequence. The sample belongs to a study of T cell changes during pregnancy in multiple sclerosis. CDR1 and CDR2 (germline): MDHEN, SYDVKM. Trimming stripped 8 bases from V and 3 bases from J, with 12 bases between. There are 13 residues in the CDR3. TCRdb keeps only in-frame clones here, not all; method: immunoSEQ multiplex PCR. This sample carries about 100,000 clones, approximately 92% of them seen once, and the ten largest clones take approximately 3.4%. Sequences were derived from peripheral blood, sampled in the second trimester of pregnancy. The chain joins TRBV28 to TRBJ2-3, with a tentative D call TRBD1 (6 bases). The TCR was taken from a female donor with multiple sclerosis, enrolled in a pregnancy study. As DNA, the CDR3 is TGTGCCAGCGGGATAACAGGGACAGATACGCAGTATTTT. Its translation is CASGITGTDTQYF.